A single T cell receptor beta chain is shown here with its context. Its antigen is unknown. The read ends 3 residues before the CDR3 terminus; that terminus is restored from the germline J gene. The entry originates in a study of Tregs in tolerant kidney transplant recipients. In the study overall: The nonmyeloablative bone marrow transplants came from related graft donors, with transient mixed chimerism. Study findings and constraints: The most relevant donor-specific Treg TCRbeta repertoire apparently came from expansion with activated donor B cells.

CDR1 and CDR2 (germline): DFQATT, SNEGSKA (reference sequence). CDR3 length: 16 amino acids. V lost 6 bases, J lost 1 base, and 10 bases stayed unmatched. Clones were read by immunoSEQ multiplex PCR, and TCRdb kept only the in-frame ones, dropping some. The sample table sets out about 30,000 clones. The chain links TRBV20-1 to TRBJ1-1; 11 bases map to TRBD1. Here the sequenced sample was CD8+ T cells from blood, taken before the transplant. This receptor was obtained from a human donor who received a combined kidney and bone marrow transplant. The CDR3 loop reads CSARAWDRGTNTEAFF. The DNA read from the CDR3 is TGCAGTGCGCGGGCATGGGACAGGGGGACGAACACTGAA.